The 5 T cell receptor beta chains listed next were all sequenced from one sample in a study of OX40 agonist ivuxolimab in advanced cancers. The repertoire was sequenced with immunoSEQ multiplex PCR; TCRdb's copy has only in-frame clones and lacks some. Among approximately 49,000 clones listed, 81% were seen once. The sample was CD4+ or CD8+ T cells sorted from blood, taken in a trial of the OX40 agonist ivuxolimab. The source is an adult with an advanced solid tumor such as melanoma, head and neck, liver or kidney cancer.

This chain joins TRBV6-6 and TRBJ2-2; the D call may be TRBD1 or TRBD2 (5 bases each). Germline V CDR1 and CDR2: MNHNY, SVGAGI (reference sequence). V was clipped by 7 bases and J by 1 base, with 16 bases between them. This CDR3 is 16 amino acids long. The CDR3: CASTPLGTVNTGELFF. The CDR3 DNA is TGTGCCAGCACCCCCCTAGGGACGGTGAACACCGGGGAGCTGTTTTTT.

This CDR3 is CASSLGAFNEQFF. CDR3 nucleotide sequence: TGTGCCAGCAGTTTAGGAGCTTTCAATGAGCAGTTCTTC. The genes are TRBV27 and TRBJ2-1; no reliable D call. The V gene lost 2 bases and the J gene lost 6 bases, with 8 bases spanning the gap. This CDR3 comprises 13 residues. In germline, CDR1 is MNHEY, CDR2 SMNVEV (reference sequence).

The rearrangement links TRBV14 to TRBJ2-7; D remains unclear. Germline V gene lookup returns CDR1 SGHDN and CDR2 FVKESK. The ends were cut back, 5 bases at V and 0 bases at J, with 2 bases in the middle. This CDR3 comprises 11 residues. The CDR3 DNA reads TGTGCCAGCAGCTACTCCTACGAGCAGTACTTC. Protein sequence: CASSYSYEQYF.

This chain uses TRBV9 with TRBJ2-3; D call uncertain. CDR1 SGDLS and CDR2 YYNGEE come from the germline V gene. The CDR3 runs 12 residues. V was trimmed by 4 bases and J by 2 bases, leaving 5 bases between them. CDR3 nucleotide sequence: TGTGCCAGCAGCACGTACACAGATACGCAGTATTTT. Its translation: CASSTYTDTQYF.

CDR3 sequence: CASSLGGAAQETQYF. The CDR3, as DNA: TGCGCCAGCAGCTTGGGGGGAGCAGCACAAGAGACCCAGTACTTC. The chain links TRBV5-1 to TRBJ2-5; tentative D call: TRBD2 (5 bases). Deletions cut 0 bases from V and 2 bases from J, with 11 bases between. Germline V lookup: CDR1 SGHRS, CDR2 YFSETQ. The CDR3 runs to 15 residues.